Sequencing of this T cell receptor beta chain was carried out in a study of CD8+CD57+ T cells in acquired aplastic anemia. On the study more broadly: Average CD4+ read depth in healthy donors was about 9.8 million reads.

The study profiled TCR beta VDJ and CDR3 using genomic DNA as template. TCRdb re-called the reads with MiXCR, one entry per CDR3 protein. This table holds tens of thousands of distinct CDR3 sequences, 40% to 55% found once. As concerns this clonotype: Germline is not matched at one junction end, which may reflect a read error.

The CDR3 runs 15 residues. Germline CDR1 reads ENHRY; CDR2 reads SYGVKD. The sequence was obtained from a human donor in good health, serving as a control. V gene TRBV10-3 combines with J gene TRBJ1-5; D possibly corresponds to TRBD1 (6 bases). Material for sequencing was sorted CD4+, CD8+, or CD8+CD57+ T cells (not recorded which) from PBMCs. The CDR3 is CASSEEAGDNQPQHF. The DNA for the CDR3 is TGTGCCAGCAGTGAGGAGGCAGGGGACAATCAGCCCCAGCATTTT.